The clone carrying this T cell receptor beta chain has just a few counts. Germline CDR1 and CDR2: SGDLS and YYNGEE. The CDR3 consists of 14 residues. V was cut by 3 bases and J by 4 bases, with 13 bases left in between. These data are taken from a study of blood T cells in healthy people across ages. A second 7 to 11 cycle PCR used barcoded and J-beta primers. A template-switch adaptor that had 12 random nucleotides put a tag on each cDNA molecule. Each CDR3 protein is one row after TCRdb ran MiXCR on the 5' RACE reads. Found here are some 560,000 distinct CDR3 sequences, about 27% of them singletons; the top ten hold approximately 3.3%. Isolation per sample recovered at least 6 million PBMCs. The same data also went into a second study, on T cells of mothers and their children. According to that study: Every mother produced more than 10 million TCR beta CDR3 reads, whereas every child provided about 3 million.

The source of this sequence is a boy younger than 10 in good health. The chain recombines TRBV9 with TRBJ1-1; no clear D. The specimen was blood. DNA of the CDR3: TGTGCCAGCAGCGCACATCCACGCAGCACTGAAGCTTTCTTT. This encodes CASSAHPRSTEAFF. The variable domain in full, with the rest retrieved from reference TRBV9 and TRBJ1-1, is DSGVTQTPKHLITATGQRVTLRCSPRSGDLSVYWYQQSLDQGLQFLIQYYNGEERAKGNILERFSAQQFPDLHSELNLSSLELGDSALYFCASSAHPRSTEAFFGQGTRLTVV.